A selection of T cell receptor beta chains follows, all from one sample in a study of blood T cell repertoires in COVID-19. Repertoires were generated with immunoSEQ multiplex PCR, while TCRdb's copy carries only in-frame clones and drops some. The repertoire holds about 120,000 clones, with about 79% as singletons. The sample consisted of peripheral blood. The receptors here all came from a woman of 80 years or more with acute or convalescent COVID-19. Both conserved end residues are part of each CDR3. A D gene is named only where the DNA matches it firmly. Expanded clones get a size class; other rows say once, few or many, or leave the size out.

clone_size j_call d_call v_call cdr3_nt cdr3_aa
NA TRBJ1-5 TRBD1 TRBV19 TGTGCCAGTACCCAGGGACAGCATAGCAATCAGCCCCAGCATTTT CASTQGQHSNQPQHF
NA TRBJ2-1 NA TRBV2 TGTGCCAGCAGTAATTCTGGGAGTGTTGGCAATGAGCAGTTCTTC CASSNSGSVGNEQFF
NA TRBJ1-1 TRBD1 TRBV19 TGTGCCAGTAGTGAGGGACAGGGGAACACTGAAGCTTTCTTT CASSEGQGNTEAFF
NA TRBJ1-1 NA TRBV4-3 TGCGCCAGCAGCCACGGACGGGGTGAAGCTTTCTTT CASSHGRGEAFF
NA TRBJ2-5 TRBD1 TRBV7-7 TGTGCCAGCAGCGGCGGGACAGGGTATCCGGAGACCCAGTACTTC CASSGGTGYPETQYF
NA TRBJ2-7 NA TRBV5-4 TGTGCCAGCAGCTTGGAAGTGGGAGGGCAGTACTTC CASSLEVGGQYF
few TRBJ2-5 NA TRBV4-3 TGCGCCAGCAGCCAGGCCCTAGGAGAGACCCAGTACTTC CASSQALGETQYF
once TRBJ2-5 TRBD1 TRBV19 TGTGCCAGTAGTATAAACAGGGGGCAGGAGACCCAGTACTTC CASSINRGQETQYF
NA TRBJ1-1 NA TRBV15 TGTGCCACCAGCAGAGCTAGGACTGAAGCTTTCTTT CATSRARTEAFF
NA TRBJ1-2 TRBD1 TRBV6-5 TGTGCCAGCAGTTACGCCCGGACAGGGTATGGCTACACCTTC CASSYARTGYGYTF
NA TRBJ1-2 NA TRBV12-3/TRBV12-4 TGTGCCAGCAGCCAGACAGAATATTATGGCTACACCTTC CASSQTEYYGYTF
NA TRBJ1-1 TRBD1 TRBV6-5 TGTGCCAGCAGTTGGGACAGGGCCGTGAACACTGAAGCTTTCTTT CASSWDRAVNTEAFF
NA TRBJ1-1 NA TRBV7-8 TGTGCCAGCAGCCATTGGAGGAACACTGAAGCTTTCTTT CASSHWRNTEAFF
NA TRBJ2-1 NA TRBV20-1 TGCAGTGCTAGTATCTCCTATGCCCTAGAGCAGTTCTTC CSASISYALEQFF
NA TRBJ2-5 TRBD1 TRBV7-7 TGTGCTAGCAGCTTAGGTCGGACAGGGGATGCCGAGACCCAGTACTTC CASSLGRTGDAETQYF
NA TRBJ2-2 NA TRBV6-5 TGTGCCAGCAGTTACGGACAGTACACCGGGGAGCTGTTTTTT CASSYGQYTGELFF
NA TRBJ2-3 TRBD1 TRBV11-3 TGTGCCAGCAGCGAAGCGACAGGGAAGGGCACAGATACGCAGTATTTT CASSEATGKGTDTQYF
NA TRBJ1-1 NA TRBV11-3 TGTGCCAGCAGCCTCAACACGAACACTGAAGCTTTCTTT CASSLNTNTEAFF
once TRBJ1-1 TRBD1 TRBV5-1 TGCGCCAGCAGCTTGGGACAGGGGCCCTACACTGAAGCTTTCTTT CASSLGQGPYTEAFF
NA TRBJ1-6 NA TRBV4-1 TGCGCCAGCAGCCAAGATCTTGCGTTACCCCTCCACTTT CASSQDLALPLHF
NA TRBJ2-7 TRBD1 TRBV7-2 TGTGCCAGCAGCTTGTGGGGACAGGGCACTTACGAGCAGTACTTC CASSLWGQGTYEQYF
NA TRBJ2-5 NA TRBV5-1 TGCGCCAGCAGCTTGTTCGCGCCAGGGTTAGAACCGACCCAGTACTTC CASSLFAPGLEPTQYF
NA TRBJ1-6 NA TRBV11-3 TGTGCCAGCAGGCCCCCCCCCAGGCAGGGAAATTGGTCACCCCTCCACTTT CASRPPPRQGNWSPLHF
NA TRBJ1-1 TRBD1 TRBV7-6 TGTGCCAGCAGCCGAACCAGGGGGGCTGAAGCTTTCTTT CASSRTRGAEAFF
NA TRBJ1-1 NA TRBV10-3 TGTGCCATCAGCCAATTACAGGAGAACACTGAAGCTTTCTTT CAISQLQENTEAFF
NA TRBJ2-7 NA TRBV7-8 TGTGCCAGCAGCCGCCAGACTAGAGCTCACTACGAGCAGTACTTC CASSRQTRAHYEQYF
NA TRBJ2-6 NA TRBV28 TGTGCCAGCAGTCAGTGGACAGACTCTGGGGCCAACGTCCTGACTTTC CASSQWTDSGANVLTF
NA TRBJ2-5 TRBD2 TRBV5-1 TGCGCCAGCAGCCCCTTTTCGGGGGGGGCCCAAGAGACCCAGTACTTC CASSPFSGGAQETQYF
NA TRBJ2-1 TRBD1 TRBV13 TGTGCCAGCAGCTTAAAGGGCCGGGACAGCATAAACAATGAGCAGTTCTTC CASSLKGRDSINNEQFF
NA TRBJ1-5 TRBD1 TRBV6-2/TRBV6-3 TGTGCCAGCAGTCTACGCAGGGGGGATCAGCCCCAGCATTTT CASSLRRGDQPQHF
NA TRBJ2-2 TRBD1 TRBV7-9 TGTGCGGGTTGGACAGGGAACACCGGGGAGCTGTTTTTT CAGWTGNTGELFF
once TRBJ2-1 TRBD2 TRBV7-3 TGTGCCAGCAGCTTAAGGACTAGCGGGTACAATGAGCAGTTCTTC CASSLRTSGYNEQFF
NA TRBJ2-1 NA TRBV27 TGTGCCAGCAGTGGGGGACTCAACAATGAGCAGTTCTTC CASSGGLNNEQFF
NA TRBJ2-3 TRBD1 TRBV19 TGTGCCAGTAGTAGACCAGGGGGCGCCACACATACGCAGTATTTT CASSRPGGATHTQYF
NA TRBJ2-3 TRBD2 TRBV7-3 TGTGCCAGCAGCCAAGGGACTAGCGGGGCCACAGATACGCAGTATTTT CASSQGTSGATDTQYF
NA TRBJ2-7 TRBD1 TRBV5-1 TGCGCCAGCAGCTTGGACGTAGGGGGCGTCACCGAGCAGTACTTC CASSLDVGGVTEQYF
NA TRBJ1-2 TRBD1 TRBV12-3/TRBV12-4 TGTGCCAGCATCATGACAGGGTCCTATGGCTACACCTTC CASIMTGSYGYTF
NA TRBJ2-1 TRBD2 TRBV11-3 TGTGCCAGCAGCTCGCGGACTAGCGGGGGCGATGAGCAGTTCTTC CASSSRTSGGDEQFF
few TRBJ2-7 TRBD2 TRBV28 TGTGCCAGCAGTTTTTTAGGGGAGGGAAATTACGAGCAGTACTTC CASSFLGEGNYEQYF
once TRBJ1-2 NA TRBV4-3 TGCGCCAGCAGCCAAGATTGGCAGTATGGCTACACCTTC CASSQDWQYGYTF
few TRBJ2-1 NA TRBV30 TGTGCCTGGAGCCTGACAAACCATAATCACAATGAGCAGTTCTTC CAWSLTNHNHNEQFF
NA TRBJ2-3 TRBD2 TRBV7-9 TGTGCCAGCAGTTTTAGCGGGAGCGCGACAGATACGCAGTATTTT CASSFSGSATDTQYF
NA TRBJ2-3 NA TRBV23-1 TGCGCCAGCAGTCAGGGGCAGAGCACAGATACGCAGTATTTT CASSQGQSTDTQYF
NA TRBJ2-1 TRBD2 TRBV5-4 TGTGCCAGCAGCCCAATTGCCGGCGGGGGGAGATATGAGCAGTTCTTC CASSPIAGGGRYEQFF
NA TRBJ2-7 TRBD1 TRBV5-1 TGCGCCAGCAGCGCGGGACAGGCATCCTACGAGCAGTACTTC CASSAGQASYEQYF
NA TRBJ1-1 NA TRBV7-2 TGTGCCAGCAGCTTAGCGCCGGGGGAGAACACTGAAGCTTTCTTT CASSLAPGENTEAFF
NA TRBJ2-1 NA TRBV12-3/TRBV12-4 TGTGCCAGCAGTTTACTAGCGAATGAGCAGTTCTTC CASSLLANEQFF
few TRBJ2-7 NA TRBV27 TGTGCCAGCAGTTCGTCCTACGAGCAGTACTTC CASSSSYEQYF
NA TRBJ1-2 TRBD1 TRBV12-3/TRBV12-4 TGTGCCAGCAGTCCCCAAGGACAGGAGGTCTACACCTTC CASSPQGQEVYTF
NA TRBJ1-2 NA TRBV9 TGTGCCAGCAGCGCGGGGGGTCTAGGCGATAACTATGGCTACACCTTC CASSAGGLGDNYGYTF
NA TRBJ2-1 NA TRBV5-1 TGCGCCAGCAGCTTGGTACTCTTGGGGGCCGTCGATGAGCAGTTCTTC CASSLVLLGAVDEQFF
few TRBJ2-1 TRBD1 TRBV6-6 TGTGCCAGCAGTCCCCCGGGACAGGGTTTAACTGAGCAGTTCTTC CASSPPGQGLTEQFF
NA TRBJ2-1 NA TRBV18 TGTGCCAGCTCACCATCGAGCTACAATGAGCAGTTCTTC CASSPSSYNEQFF
NA TRBJ2-2 TRBD2 TRBV19 TGTGCCAGCCGGGGGGCCGGGGAGCTGTTTTTT CASRGAGELFF
NA TRBJ1-3 NA TRBV28 TGTGCCAGCAGTTTAACTCAAGTCTCTGGAAACACCATATATTTT CASSLTQVSGNTIYF
few TRBJ1-1 NA TRBV30 TGTGCCTGGAGTGGGGGGGATCTTAAAGGGAACACTGAAGCTTTCTTT CAWSGGDLKGNTEAFF
NA TRBJ1-5 TRBD1 TRBV2 TGTGCCAGCAGTGAATCAAGGACAGGGTATGAGCCCCAGCATTTT CASSESRTGYEPQHF
NA TRBJ2-2 NA TRBV9 TGTGCCAGCAGCGAGGGACTTGACACCGGGGAGCTGTTTTTT CASSEGLDTGELFF